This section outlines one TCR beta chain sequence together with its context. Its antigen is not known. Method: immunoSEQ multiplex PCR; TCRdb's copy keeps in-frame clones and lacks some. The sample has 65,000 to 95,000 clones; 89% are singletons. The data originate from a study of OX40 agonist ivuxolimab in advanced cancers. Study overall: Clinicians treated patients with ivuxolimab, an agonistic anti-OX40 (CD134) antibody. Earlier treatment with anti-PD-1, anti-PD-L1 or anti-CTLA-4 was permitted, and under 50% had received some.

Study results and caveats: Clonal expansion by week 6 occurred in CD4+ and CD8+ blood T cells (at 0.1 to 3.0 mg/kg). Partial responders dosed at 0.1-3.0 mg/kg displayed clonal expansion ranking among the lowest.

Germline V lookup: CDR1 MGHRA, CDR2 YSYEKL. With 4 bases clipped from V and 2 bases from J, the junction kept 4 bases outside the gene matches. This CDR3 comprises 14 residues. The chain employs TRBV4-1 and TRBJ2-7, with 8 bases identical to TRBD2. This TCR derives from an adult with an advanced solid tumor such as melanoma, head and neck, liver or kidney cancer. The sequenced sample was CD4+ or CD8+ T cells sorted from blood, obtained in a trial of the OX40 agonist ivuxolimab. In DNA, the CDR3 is TGCGCCAGCAGCCCCCCCGGGGGGGCCTACGAGCAGTACTTC. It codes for CASSPPGGAYEQYF.